This T cell receptor (beta chain) appears in the sequencing data of a study of cytomegalovirus exposure and HLA in healthy donors. General observations from the study: Most of the TCR beta V segments (in an earlier analysis) were productive either about 87% or about 30% of the time. Links to common viral pathogens appeared, in a later analysis, for several of the most significant clusters.

Comments on this clone: The antigen remains undetermined.

The CDR3 runs 16 residues. Unmatched junction bases numbered 11, after V lost 5 bases and J lost 8 bases. CDR1 and CDR2 from the germline V gene are LGHNT and FRNRAP. The PCR had 60 Vbeta and 13 Jbeta primers. TCRdb's copy holds only in-frame clones and misses some; the assay was immunoSEQ multiplex PCR. The record lists some 120,000 clones, of which the ten most abundant hold roughly 3.5%. The TCR comes from a man aged 18-30 years in good health and CMV-seronegative. The chain uses TRBV12-5 and TRBJ1-6, with 8 bases lining up with TRBD1. Sequencing was carried out using PBMCs. The CDR3 reads CASGLITGTGDSPLHF. For the CDR3, the DNA is TGTGCTAGTGGTCTGATCACCGGGACAGGTGATTCACCCCTCCACTTT.